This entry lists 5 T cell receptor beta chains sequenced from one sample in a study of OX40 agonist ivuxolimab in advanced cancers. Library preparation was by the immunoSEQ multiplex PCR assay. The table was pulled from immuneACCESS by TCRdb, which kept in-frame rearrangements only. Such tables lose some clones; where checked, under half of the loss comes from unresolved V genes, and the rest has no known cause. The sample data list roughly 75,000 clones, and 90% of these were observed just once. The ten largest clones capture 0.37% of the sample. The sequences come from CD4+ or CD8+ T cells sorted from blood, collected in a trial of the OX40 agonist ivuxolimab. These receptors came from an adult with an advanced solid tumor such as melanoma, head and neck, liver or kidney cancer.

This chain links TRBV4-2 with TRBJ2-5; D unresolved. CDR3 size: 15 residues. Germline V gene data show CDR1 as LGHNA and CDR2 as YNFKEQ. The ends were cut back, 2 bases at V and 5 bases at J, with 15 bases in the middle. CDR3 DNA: TGTGCCAGCAGCCAACAATTATGGGCAGATGAGACCCAGTACTTC. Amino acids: CASSQQLWADETQYF.

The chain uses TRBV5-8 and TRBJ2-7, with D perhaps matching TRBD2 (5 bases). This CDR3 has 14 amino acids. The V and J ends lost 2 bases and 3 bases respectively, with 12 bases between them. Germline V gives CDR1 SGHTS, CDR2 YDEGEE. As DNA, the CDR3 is TGTGCCAGCAGCTTTTACGGCGAGGGCTACGAGCAGTACTTC. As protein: CASSFYGEGYEQYF.

The CDR3 bases are TGTGCCAGCAAGGGACTAGCGGGAGAGTATGAGCAGTTCTTC. It yields the protein CASKGLAGEYEQFF. This sequence joins TRBV6-5 and TRBJ2-1; 14 bases are shared with TRBD2. J lost 8 bases, V lost 7 bases, and 4 bases had no gene match. CDR3 length: 14 amino acids. The V gene's germline CDR1 is MNHEY and CDR2 SVGAGI.

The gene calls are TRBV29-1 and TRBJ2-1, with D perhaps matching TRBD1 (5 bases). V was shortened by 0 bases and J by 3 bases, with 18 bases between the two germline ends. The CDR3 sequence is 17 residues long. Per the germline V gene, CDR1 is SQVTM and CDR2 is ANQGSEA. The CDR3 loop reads CSVEEDTKGYGYNEQFF. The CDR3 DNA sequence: TGCAGCGTTGAAGAGGACACTAAGGGGTACGGCTACAATGAGCAGTTCTTC.

This CDR3 is CASSLEQLTDTQYF. As DNA, the CDR3 is TGCGCCAGCAGCTTGGAACAGCTCACAGATACGCAGTATTTT. The chain employs TRBV5-1 and TRBJ2-3; no clear D gene. V lost 0 bases and J lost 2, with 7 bases in between. The CDR3 loop spans 14 amino acids. Germline CDR1 is SGHRS and CDR2 is YFSETQ.